The entry below gives a single T cell receptor (beta chain) sequence along with its context. The CDR3 totals 16 residues. Trimming left V 5 bases short and J 0 bases short, with 14 bases between. Germline lookup yields CDR1 SGHAT and CDR2 FQNNGV. Authors' analysis steps: Nucleated cell counts were estimated from reference gene primer amplification. Sequencing used immunoSEQ multiplex PCR; TCRdb keeps in-frame clones, though not all of them. The V and J calls and clone size are taken from that table; D and trimming were inferred from the DNA. The sample has some 280,000 clones; over 75% are singletons. These data come from a study of blood T cell repertoires in COVID-19. Study summary: Spain, Italy and the United States supplied samples that represented acute and convalescent COVID-19. PBMCs, B-cell-depleted T cells, or T cells were the source of the cDNA or gDNA that made up the material.

The chain combines TRBV11-2 with TRBJ1-3, with D perhaps matching TRBD1 (5 bases). Source material: peripheral blood. This TCR came from an older woman with acute or convalescent COVID-19. CDR3 region: CASSQLRVSSGNTIYF. For the CDR3, the DNA is TGTGCCAGCAGCCAACTCAGGGTTAGCTCTGGAAACACCATATATTTT.